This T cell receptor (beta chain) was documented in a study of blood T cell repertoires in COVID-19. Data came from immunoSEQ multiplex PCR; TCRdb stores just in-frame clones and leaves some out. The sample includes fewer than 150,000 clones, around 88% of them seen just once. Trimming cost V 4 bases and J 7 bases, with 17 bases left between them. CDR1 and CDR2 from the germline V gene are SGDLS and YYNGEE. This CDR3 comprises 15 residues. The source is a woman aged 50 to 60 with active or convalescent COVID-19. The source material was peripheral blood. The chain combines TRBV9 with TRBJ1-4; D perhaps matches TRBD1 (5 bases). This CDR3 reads CASSPGWSEIEKLFF. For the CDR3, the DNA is TGTGCCAGCAGCCCAGGGTGGAGCGAGATTGAAAAACTGTTTTTT.